This T cell receptor beta chain was documented in a study of shared clonotypes between healthy human individuals. The length of the CDR3 is 11 residues. The germline CDR1 and CDR2 sequences are GTSNPN and SVGIG (reference sequence). Trimming removed 2 bases from V and 7 bases from J, with 8 bases in between. This table comes from immunoSEQ multiplex PCR, and its TCRdb copy is limited to in-frame clones, with some not included. The table shows about 300,000 clones, with around two thirds occurring only once. V is TRBV30 and J is TRBJ1-2; a possible D gene is TRBD1 (6 bases). This sequence was found in a man aged 25-45 years in good health. The sequenced material came from memory CD4+ T cells sorted from blood. Documented subset: CD45RA-negative fraction. CDR3 sequence: CAWSPGAGYTF. The CDR3 DNA reads as TGTGCCTGGAGTCCGGGGGCTGGCTACACCTTC.